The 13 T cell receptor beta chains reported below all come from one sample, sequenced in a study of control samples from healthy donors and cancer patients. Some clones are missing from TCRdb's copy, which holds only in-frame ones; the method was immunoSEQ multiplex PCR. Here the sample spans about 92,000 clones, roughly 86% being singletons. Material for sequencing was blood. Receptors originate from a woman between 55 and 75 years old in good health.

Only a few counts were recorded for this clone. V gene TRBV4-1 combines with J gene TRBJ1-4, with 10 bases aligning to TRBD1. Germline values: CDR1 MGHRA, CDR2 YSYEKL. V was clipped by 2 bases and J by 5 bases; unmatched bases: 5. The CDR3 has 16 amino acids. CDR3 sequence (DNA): TGCGCCAGCAGCCAATCAGACAGGGGGCGCAATGAAAAACTGTTTTTT. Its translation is CASSQSDRGRNEKLFF.

CDR3 nucleotides: TGTGCCAGCTCATTGGACAGGGCTTATGGCTACACCTTC. Its translation is CASSLDRAYGYTF. The chain joins TRBV18 to TRBJ1-2; the match to TRBD1 covers 8 bases. The CDR3 is 13 amino acids. Germline V gene data show CDR1 as KGHSH and CDR2 as LQKENI. V shed 5 bases, J shed 5 bases, and the junction held 4 bases outside the gene matches.

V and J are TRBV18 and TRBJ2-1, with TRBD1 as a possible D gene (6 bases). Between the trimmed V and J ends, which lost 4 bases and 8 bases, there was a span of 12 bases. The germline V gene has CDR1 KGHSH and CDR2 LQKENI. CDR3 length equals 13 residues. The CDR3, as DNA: TGTGCCAGCTCACAAAACAGGGACGATGAGCAGTTCTTC. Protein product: CASSQNRDDEQFF.

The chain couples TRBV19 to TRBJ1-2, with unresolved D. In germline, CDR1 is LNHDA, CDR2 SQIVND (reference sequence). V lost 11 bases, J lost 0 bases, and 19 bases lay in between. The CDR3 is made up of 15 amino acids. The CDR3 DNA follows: TGTGCCTCCCATTCGGCGGGTTTATCTAACTATGGCTACACCTTC. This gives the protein CASHSAGLSNYGYTF.

The CDR3 here is CASLLDGGARNTIYF. As DNA, the CDR3 is TGTGCCAGCCTATTGGATGGGGGGGCGCGGAACACCATATATTTT. V is TRBV6-5 and J is TRBJ1-3; a weak D match, TRBD1 (6 bases). In germline, CDR1 is MNHEY, CDR2 SVGAGI. This CDR3 is 15 amino acids long. V was trimmed by 8 bases and J by 7 bases, leaving 21 bases between them.

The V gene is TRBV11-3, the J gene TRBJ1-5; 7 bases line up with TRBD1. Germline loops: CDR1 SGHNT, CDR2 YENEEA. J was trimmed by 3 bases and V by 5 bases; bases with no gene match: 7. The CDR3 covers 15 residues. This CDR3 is CASSRTGALNQPQHF. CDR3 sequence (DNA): TGTGCCAGCAGCCGAACAGGGGCCCTCAATCAGCCCCAGCATTTT.

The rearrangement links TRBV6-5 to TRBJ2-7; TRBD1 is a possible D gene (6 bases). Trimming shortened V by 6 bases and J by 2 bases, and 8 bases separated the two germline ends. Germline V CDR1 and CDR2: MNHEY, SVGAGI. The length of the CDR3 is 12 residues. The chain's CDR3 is CASRQGTYEQYF. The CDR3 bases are TGTGCCAGCAGACAGGGCACCTACGAGCAGTACTTC.

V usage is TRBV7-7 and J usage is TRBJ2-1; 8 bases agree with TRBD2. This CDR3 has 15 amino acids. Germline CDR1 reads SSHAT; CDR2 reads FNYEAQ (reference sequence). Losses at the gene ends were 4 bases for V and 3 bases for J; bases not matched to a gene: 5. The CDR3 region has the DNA TGTGCCAGCAGCTCCGGGGGGGAAAGCTACAATGAGCAGTTCTTC. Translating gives CASSSGGESYNEQFF.

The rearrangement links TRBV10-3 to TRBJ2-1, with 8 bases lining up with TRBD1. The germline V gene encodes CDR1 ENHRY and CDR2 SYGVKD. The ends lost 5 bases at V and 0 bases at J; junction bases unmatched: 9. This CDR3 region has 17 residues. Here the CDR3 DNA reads TGTGCCATCAGTACCCTAACAGGGGGGAGCTCCTACAATGAGCAGTTCTTC. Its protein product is CAISTLTGGSSYNEQFF.

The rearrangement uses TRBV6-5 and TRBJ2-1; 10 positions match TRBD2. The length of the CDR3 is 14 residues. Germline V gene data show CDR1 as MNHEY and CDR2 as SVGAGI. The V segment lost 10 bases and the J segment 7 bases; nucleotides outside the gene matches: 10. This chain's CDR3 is CATRPGLASNEQFF. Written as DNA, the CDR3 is TGTGCCACCAGACCGGGACTAGCGTCGAATGAGCAGTTCTTC.

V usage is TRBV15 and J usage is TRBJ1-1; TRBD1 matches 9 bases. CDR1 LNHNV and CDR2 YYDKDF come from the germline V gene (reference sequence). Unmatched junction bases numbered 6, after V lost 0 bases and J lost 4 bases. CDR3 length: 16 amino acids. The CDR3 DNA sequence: TGTGCCACCAGCAGAGAAGAGGGACAGGGAACCACTGAAGCTTTCTTT. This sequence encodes CATSREEGQGTTEAFF.

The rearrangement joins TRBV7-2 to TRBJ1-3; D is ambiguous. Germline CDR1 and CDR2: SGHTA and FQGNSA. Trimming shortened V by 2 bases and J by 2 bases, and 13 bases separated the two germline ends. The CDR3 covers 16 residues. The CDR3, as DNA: TGTGCCAGCAGCTTATCAAGCGTGGGAGCTGGAAACACCATATATTTT. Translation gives CASSLSSVGAGNTIYF.

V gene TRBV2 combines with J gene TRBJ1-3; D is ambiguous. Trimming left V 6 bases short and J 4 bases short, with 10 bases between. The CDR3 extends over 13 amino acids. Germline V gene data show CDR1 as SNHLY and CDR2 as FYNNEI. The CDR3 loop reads CASSLSYGNTIYF. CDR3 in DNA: TGTGCCAGCAGCCTGAGCTACGGAAACACCATATATTTT.